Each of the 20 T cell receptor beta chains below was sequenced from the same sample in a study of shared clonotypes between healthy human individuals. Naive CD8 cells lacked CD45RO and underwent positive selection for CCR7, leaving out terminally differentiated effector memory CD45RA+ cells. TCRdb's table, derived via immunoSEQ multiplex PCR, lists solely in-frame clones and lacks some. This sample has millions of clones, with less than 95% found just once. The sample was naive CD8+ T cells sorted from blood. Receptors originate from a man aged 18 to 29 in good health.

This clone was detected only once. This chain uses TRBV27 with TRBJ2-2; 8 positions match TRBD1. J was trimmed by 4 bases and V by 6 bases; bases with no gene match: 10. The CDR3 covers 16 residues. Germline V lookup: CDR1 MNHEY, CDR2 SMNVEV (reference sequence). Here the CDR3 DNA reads TGTGCCAGCAGGCCCTCGACAGGGGAAGGCACCGGGGAGCTGTTTTTT. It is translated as CASRPSTGEGTGELFF.

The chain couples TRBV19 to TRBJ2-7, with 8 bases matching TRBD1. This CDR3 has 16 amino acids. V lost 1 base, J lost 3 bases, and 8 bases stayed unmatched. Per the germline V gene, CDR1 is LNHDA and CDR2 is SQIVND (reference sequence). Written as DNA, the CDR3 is TGTGCCAGTAGTATAGGACACAGGGGGACACACTACGAGCAGTACTTC. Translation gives CASSIGHRGTHYEQYF.

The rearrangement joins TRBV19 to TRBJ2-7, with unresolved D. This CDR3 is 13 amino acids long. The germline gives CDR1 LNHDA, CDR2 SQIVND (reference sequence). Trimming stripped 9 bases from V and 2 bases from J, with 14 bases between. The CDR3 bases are TGTGCCAGCGCCTTCGAGGCCACCTACGAGCAGTACTTC. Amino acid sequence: CASAFEATYEQYF. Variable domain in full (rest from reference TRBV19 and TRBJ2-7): DGGITQSPKYLFRKEGQNVTLSCEQNLNHDAMYWYRQDPGQGLRLIYYSQIVNDFQKGDIAEGYSVSREKKESFPLTVTSAQKNPTAFYLCASAFEATYEQYFGPGTRLTVT.

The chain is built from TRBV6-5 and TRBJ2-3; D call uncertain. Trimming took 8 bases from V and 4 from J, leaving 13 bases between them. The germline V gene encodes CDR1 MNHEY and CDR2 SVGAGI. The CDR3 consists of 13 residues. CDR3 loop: CASRPQVADTQYF. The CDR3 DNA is TGTGCCAGCCGCCCCCAGGTCGCAGATACGCAGTATTTT.

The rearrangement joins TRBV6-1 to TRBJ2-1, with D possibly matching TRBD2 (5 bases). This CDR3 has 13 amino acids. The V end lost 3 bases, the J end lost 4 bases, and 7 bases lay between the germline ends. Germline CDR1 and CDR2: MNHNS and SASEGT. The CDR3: CASSDGEYNEQFF. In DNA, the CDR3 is TGTGCCAGCAGTGACGGGGAGTACAATGAGCAGTTCTTC.

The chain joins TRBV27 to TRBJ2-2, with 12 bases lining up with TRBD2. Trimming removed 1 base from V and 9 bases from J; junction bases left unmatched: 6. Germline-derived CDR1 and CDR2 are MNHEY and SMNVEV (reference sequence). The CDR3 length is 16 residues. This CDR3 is CASSLLTSGGHRELFF. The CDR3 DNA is TGTGCCAGCAGTTTATTGACTAGCGGGGGCCACAGGGAGCTGTTTTTT.

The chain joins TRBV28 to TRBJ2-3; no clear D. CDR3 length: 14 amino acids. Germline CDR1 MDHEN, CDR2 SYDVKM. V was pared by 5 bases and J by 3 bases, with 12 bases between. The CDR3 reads CASSPDIRTDTQYF. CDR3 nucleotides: TGTGCCAGCAGTCCCGACATCCGGACAGATACGCAGTATTTT.

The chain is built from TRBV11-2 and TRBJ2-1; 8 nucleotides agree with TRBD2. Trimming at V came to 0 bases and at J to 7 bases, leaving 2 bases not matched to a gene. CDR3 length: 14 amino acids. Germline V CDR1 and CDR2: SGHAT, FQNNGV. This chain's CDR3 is CASSLETSVNEQFF. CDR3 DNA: TGTGCCAGCAGCTTAGAGACTAGCGTTAATGAGCAGTTCTTC. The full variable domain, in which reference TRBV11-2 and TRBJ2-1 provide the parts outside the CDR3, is EAGVAQSPRYKIIEKRQSVAFWCNPISGHATLYWYQQILGQGPKLLIQFQNNGVVDDSQLPKDRFSAERLKGVDSTLKIQPAKLEDSAVYLCASSLETSVNEQFFGPGTRLTVL.

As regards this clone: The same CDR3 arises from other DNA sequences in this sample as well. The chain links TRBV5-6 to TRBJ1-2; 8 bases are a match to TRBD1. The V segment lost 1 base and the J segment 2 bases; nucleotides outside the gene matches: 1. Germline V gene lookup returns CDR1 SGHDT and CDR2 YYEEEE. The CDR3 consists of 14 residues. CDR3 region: CASSLQGANYGYTF. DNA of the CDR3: TGTGCCAGCAGCTTGCAGGGGGCCAACTATGGCTACACCTTC.

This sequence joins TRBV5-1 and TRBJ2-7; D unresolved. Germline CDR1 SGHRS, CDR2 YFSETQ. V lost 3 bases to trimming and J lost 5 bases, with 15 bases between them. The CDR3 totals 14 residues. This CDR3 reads CASSSENVKDEQYF. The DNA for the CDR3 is TGCGCCAGCAGCTCGGAAAACGTAAAGGACGAGCAGTACTTC.

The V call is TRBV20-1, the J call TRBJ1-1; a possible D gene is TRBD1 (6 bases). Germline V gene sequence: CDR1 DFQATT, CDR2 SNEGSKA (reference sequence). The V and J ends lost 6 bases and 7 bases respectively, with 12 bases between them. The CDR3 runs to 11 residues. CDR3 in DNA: TGCAGTGCCCACAGGGACCTTGAAGCTTTCTTT. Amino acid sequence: CSAHRDLEAFF.

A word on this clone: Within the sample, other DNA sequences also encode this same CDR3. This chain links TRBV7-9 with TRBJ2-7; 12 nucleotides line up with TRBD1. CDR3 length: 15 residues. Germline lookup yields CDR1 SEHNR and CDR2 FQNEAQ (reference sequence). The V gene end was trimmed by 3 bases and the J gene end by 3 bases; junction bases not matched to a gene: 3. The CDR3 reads CASSLGQGALYEQYF. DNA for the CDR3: TGTGCCAGCAGCTTGGGACAGGGGGCCCTCTACGAGCAGTACTTC.

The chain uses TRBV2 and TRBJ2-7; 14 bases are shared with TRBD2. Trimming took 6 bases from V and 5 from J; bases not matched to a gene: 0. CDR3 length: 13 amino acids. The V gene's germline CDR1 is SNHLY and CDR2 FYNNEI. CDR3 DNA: TGTGCCAGCAGGGGACTAGCGGGAGACGAGCAGTACTTC. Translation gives CASRGLAGDEQYF.

The CDR3 spells CASSPLHIFTGELFF. In DNA form, the CDR3 reads TGTGCCAGCAGTCCGTTACATATTTTCACCGGGGAGCTGTTTTTT. The rearrangement links TRBV11-2 to TRBJ2-2; D not resolved. V was trimmed by 6 bases and J by 4 bases, leaving 15 bases between them. Germline CDR1 SGHAT, CDR2 FQNNGV. The CDR3 covers 15 residues.

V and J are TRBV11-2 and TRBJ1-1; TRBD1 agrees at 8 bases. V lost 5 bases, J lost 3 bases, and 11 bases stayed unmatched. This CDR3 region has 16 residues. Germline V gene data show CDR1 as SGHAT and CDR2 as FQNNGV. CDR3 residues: CASSLPRDRRYTEAFF. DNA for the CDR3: TGTGCCAGCAGCCTACCCCGGGACAGGCGTTACACTGAAGCTTTCTTT.

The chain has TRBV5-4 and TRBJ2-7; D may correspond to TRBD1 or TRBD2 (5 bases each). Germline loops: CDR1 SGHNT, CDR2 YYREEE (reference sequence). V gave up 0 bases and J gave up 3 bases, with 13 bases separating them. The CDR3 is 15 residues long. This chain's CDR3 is CASSLDFGTHYEQYF. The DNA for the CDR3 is TGTGCCAGCAGCTTGGACTTCGGGACCCACTACGAGCAGTACTTC.

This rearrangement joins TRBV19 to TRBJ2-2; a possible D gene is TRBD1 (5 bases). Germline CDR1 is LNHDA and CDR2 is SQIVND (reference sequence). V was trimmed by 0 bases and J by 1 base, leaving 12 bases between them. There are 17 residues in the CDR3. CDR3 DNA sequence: TGTGCCAGTAGTATAGATCTTGAGACAGTGAACACCGGGGAGCTGTTTTTT. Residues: CASSIDLETVNTGELFF.

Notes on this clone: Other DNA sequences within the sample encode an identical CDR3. The CDR3 bases are TGTGCCAGCAGCCTGGGGGGTAGCTACGAGCAGTACTTC. Translation gives CASSLGGSYEQYF. The rearrangement links TRBV11-2 to TRBJ2-7, with D possibly matching TRBD2 (6 bases). This CDR3 comprises 13 residues. Germline V gene lookup returns CDR1 SGHAT and CDR2 FQNNGV. The V end lost 5 bases, the J end lost 3 bases, and 11 bases lay between the germline ends.

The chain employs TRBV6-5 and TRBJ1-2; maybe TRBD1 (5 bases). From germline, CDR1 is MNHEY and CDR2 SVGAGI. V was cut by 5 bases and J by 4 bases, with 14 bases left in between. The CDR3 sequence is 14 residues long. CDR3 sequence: CASSPTGGAYGYTF. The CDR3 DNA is TGTGCCAGCAGTCCGACCGGAGGGGCCTATGGCTACACCTTC.

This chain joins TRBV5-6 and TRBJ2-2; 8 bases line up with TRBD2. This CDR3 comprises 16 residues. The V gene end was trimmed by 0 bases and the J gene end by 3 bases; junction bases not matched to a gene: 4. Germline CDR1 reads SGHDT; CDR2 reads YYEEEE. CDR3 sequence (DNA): TGTGCCAGCAGCTTGGGGCTAGCGGGTCACACCGGGGAGCTGTTTTTT. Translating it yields CASSLGLAGHTGELFF.